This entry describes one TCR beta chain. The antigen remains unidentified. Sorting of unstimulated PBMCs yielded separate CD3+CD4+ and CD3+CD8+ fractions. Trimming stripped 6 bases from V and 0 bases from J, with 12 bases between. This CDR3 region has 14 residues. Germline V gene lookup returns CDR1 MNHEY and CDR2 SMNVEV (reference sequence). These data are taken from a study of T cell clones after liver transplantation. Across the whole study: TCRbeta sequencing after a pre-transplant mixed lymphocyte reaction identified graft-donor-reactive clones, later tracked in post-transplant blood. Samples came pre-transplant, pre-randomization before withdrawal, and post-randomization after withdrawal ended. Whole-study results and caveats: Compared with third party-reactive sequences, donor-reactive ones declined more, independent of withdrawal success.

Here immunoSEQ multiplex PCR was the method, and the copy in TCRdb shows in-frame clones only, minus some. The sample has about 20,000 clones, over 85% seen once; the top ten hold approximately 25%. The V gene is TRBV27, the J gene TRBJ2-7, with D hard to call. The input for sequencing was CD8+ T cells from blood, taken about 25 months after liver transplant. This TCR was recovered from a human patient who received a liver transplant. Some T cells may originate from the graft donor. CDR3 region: CASRPLESSYEQYF. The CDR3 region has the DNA TGTGCCAGCAGACCACTGGAGAGCTCCTACGAGCAGTACTTC.